These T cell receptor beta chains were read from a single sample in a study of T cell repertoires in ileal Crohn's disease. Sequencing was performed with immunoSEQ multiplex PCR; in TCRdb, only in-frame clones are kept and a portion is missing. Of roughly 16,000 clones listed, approximately 94% are singletons. Sequencing used ileal tissue. The origin of the receptors is an adult with Crohn's disease. Both conserved end residues are part of each CDR3. A D gene is named only where the DNA matches it firmly. Some rows mark clone size as missing; the rest say once, few, many or name a class of expanded clone.

NA	NA	TRBV30	12	TRBJ1-1	CAWITPGTEAFF	TGTGCCTGGATTACTCCCGGGACAGAAGCTTTCTTT
TRBD1	NA	TRBV7-3	13	TRBJ2-7	CASSLGTAYEQYF	TGTGCCAGCAGCTTAGGGACAGCGTACGAGCAGTACTTC
TRBD2	NA	TRBV6-4	18	TRBJ2-7	CASSDLASGGARSYEQYF	TGTGCCAGCAGTGACCTGGCTAGCGGGGGGGCCCGGAGCTACGAGCAGTACTTC
NA	NA	TRBV29-1	14	TRBJ1-2	CSVEEGGTFYGYTF	TGCAGCGTTGAAGAAGGAGGGACCTTCTATGGCTACACCTTC
NA	once	TRBV20-1	11	TRBJ2-1	CSADSYNEQFF	TGCAGTGCTGACAGTTACAATGAGCAGTTCTTC
NA	NA	TRBV30	15	TRBJ2-6	CAWSVQTPGANVLTF	TGTGCCTGGAGTGTACAAACCCCTGGGGCCAACGTCCTGACTTTC
NA	NA	TRBV29-1	16	TRBJ1-6	CSVEVYVLSYNSPLHF	TGCAGCGTTGAAGTCTACGTACTCTCCTATAATTCACCCCTCCACTTT
NA	NA	TRBV19	15	TRBJ1-1	CASSMSGKVNTEAFF	TGTGCCAGTAGTATGTCAGGGAAGGTGAACACTGAAGCTTTCTTT
TRBD2	NA	TRBV7-6	15	TRBJ2-1	CASSRLAGGYNEQFF	TGTGCCAGCAGCCGACTAGCGGGGGGCTACAATGAGCAGTTCTTC
NA	NA	TRBV18	13	TRBJ1-1	CASSRGLNTEAFF	TGTGCCAGCTCGCGGGGACTTAACACTGAAGCTTTCTTT
NA	NA	TRBV25-1	14	TRBJ1-5	CASSEWRSNQPQHF	TGTGCCAGCAGTGAATGGCGGAGCAATCAGCCCCAGCATTTT
TRBD2	once	TRBV7-9	18	TRBJ2-1	CASSSPRGTSGVYNEQFF	TGTGCCAGCAGCTCCCCGCGGGGCACTAGCGGGGTTTACAATGAGCAGTTCTTC
NA	NA	TRBV7-9	16	TRBJ1-1	CASSPSSRGMNTEAFF	TGTGCCAGCAGCCCCAGTTCAAGAGGCATGAACACTGAAGCTTTCTTT
TRBD2	NA	TRBV18	18	TRBJ2-3	CASSPRLAGGYLTDTQYF	TGTGCCAGCTCACCAAGGCTAGCGGGGGGTTACCTCACAGATACGCAGTATTTT
TRBD1	NA	TRBV5-1	14	TRBJ2-7	CASSTGTAYPEQYF	TGCGCCAGCAGCACCGGGACAGCCTACCCCGAGCAGTACTTC
NA	NA	TRBV19	15	TRBJ2-4	CASRSGVQAKNIQYF	TGTGCCAGTAGGTCAGGGGTCCAAGCCAAAAACATTCAGTACTTC
NA	NA	TRBV10-3	15	TRBJ1-1	CAISERETGEGEAFF	TGTGCCATCAGTGAGCGAGAGACAGGTGAGGGTGAAGCTTTCTTT
TRBD2	NA	TRBV7-2	15	TRBJ2-3	CASSLAGGYTDTQYF	TGTGCCAGCAGCTTAGCGGGGGGGTACACAGATACGCAGTATTTT
TRBD2	once	TRBV5-6	16	TRBJ2-7	CASSLLEAGIIYEQYF	TGTGCCAGCAGCTTACTGGAAGCGGGGATTATCTACGAGCAGTACTTC
NA	NA	TRBV18	15	TRBJ2-7	CASSPSRQEAYEQYF	TGTGCCAGCTCACCATCAAGACAGGAGGCTTACGAGCAGTACTTC
TRBD2	NA	TRBV4-3	17	TRBJ2-3	CASSQDRVLAVADTQYF	TGCGCCAGCAGCCAAGATAGGGTCCTAGCGGTCGCAGATACGCAGTATTTT
NA	NA	TRBV19	13	TRBJ2-5	CASGGGVQETQYF	TGTGCCAGTGGTGGAGGGGTCCAAGAGACCCAGTACTTC
TRBD1	NA	TRBV30	15	TRBJ2-7	CAWRATGTGVYEQYF	TGTGCCTGGCGGGCTACCGGGACAGGGGTGTACGAGCAGTACTTC
TRBD1	NA	TRBV19	13	TRBJ1-5	CASMDRANQPQHF	TGTGCCAGTATGGACAGGGCCAATCAACCCCAGCATTTT
NA	NA	TRBV7-9	14	TRBJ2-3	CASKFGKLGDTQYF	TGTGCCAGCAAATTCGGGAAGTTAGGAGATACGCAGTATTTT
NA	NA	TRBV7-9	15	TRBJ1-2	CASSLDYGSFYGYTF	TGTGCCAGCAGCTTAGATTACGGGAGCTTCTATGGCTACACCTTC
NA	NA	TRBV7-2	13	TRBJ2-7	CASSLAGAYEQYF	TGTGCCAGCAGCTTAGCCGGGGCCTACGAGCAGTACTTC
NA	NA	TRBV2	15	TRBJ1-2	CASSAHPTGTYGYTF	TGTGCCAGCAGTGCCCACCCTACAGGGACCTATGGCTACACCTTC
TRBD2	NA	TRBV4-1	17	TRBJ2-3	CASSQVSSGARADTQYF	TGCGCCAGCAGCCAAGTCTCTAGCGGGGCTAGGGCAGATACGCAGTATTTT
TRBD2	NA	TRBV5-1	15	TRBJ2-1	CASSTASGGFNEQFF	TGCGCCAGCAGCACCGCTAGCGGGGGTTTCAATGAGCAGTTCTTC
TRBD2	NA	TRBV7-9	15	TRBJ2-3	CASSPSGGSTDTQYF	TGTGCCAGCAGTCCGTCCGGGGGGAGCACAGATACGCAGTATTTT
TRBD2	NA	TRBV7-7	15	TRBJ2-5	CASSLVAGGRETQYF	TGTGCCAGCAGCCTGGTAGCGGGGGGTCGAGAGACCCAGTACTTC
TRBD1	NA	TRBV18	18	TRBJ2-3	CASSPVITGVLRTDTQYF	TGTGCCAGCTCACCGGTGATTACAGGGGTCCTTCGCACAGATACGCAGTATTTT
TRBD1	NA	TRBV2	14	TRBJ1-2	CASSDQGATNGYTF	TGTGCCAGCAGTGATCAGGGGGCCACGAATGGCTACACCTTC
TRBD1	NA	TRBV30	16	TRBJ1-4	CARRGGQGLSNEKLFF	TGTGCTCGGCGGGGGGGACAGGGGTTATCGAATGAAAAACTGTTTTTT
NA	NA	TRBV4-3	15	TRBJ2-3	CASSQDRESTDTQYF	TGCGCCAGCAGCCAAGATAGGGAGAGCACAGATACGCAGTATTTT
NA	NA	TRBV2	13	TRBJ1-1	CASSRAWNTEAFF	TGTGCCAGCAGTAGAGCTTGGAACACTGAAGCTTTCTTT
NA	NA	TRBV2	13	TRBJ1-5	CASSQQSNQPQHF	TGTGCCAGCAGTCAACAGAGCAATCAGCCCCAGCATTTT
NA	once	TRBV18	14	TRBJ1-6	CASSLDRTYSPLHF	TGTGCCAGCTCACTTGACAGGACGTATTCACCCCTCCACTTT
NA	NA	TRBV2	16	TRBJ1-4	CASSVQGLVSREKLFF	TGTGCCAGCAGTGTACAGGGTCTGGTATCGCGTGAAAAACTGTTTTTT
NA	once	TRBV19	13	TRBJ2-7	CASSKIGEYEQYF	TGTGCCAGTAGTAAAATAGGGGAATACGAGCAGTACTTC
TRBD2	NA	TRBV19	15	TRBJ2-1	CASSSRTSPYNEQFF	TGTGCCAGTAGTTCTCGGACTAGCCCCTACAATGAGCAGTTCTTC
NA	NA	TRBV5-1	16	TRBJ2-3	CASSPTGRGSTDTQYF	TGCGCCAGCAGCCCCACTGGTCGGGGTAGCACAGATACGCAGTATTTT
TRBD2	few	TRBV29-1	16	TRBJ2-2	CSVEVVRGGSTGELFF	TGCAGCGTTGAAGTGGTGCGGGGGGGCAGCACCGGGGAGCTGTTTTTT